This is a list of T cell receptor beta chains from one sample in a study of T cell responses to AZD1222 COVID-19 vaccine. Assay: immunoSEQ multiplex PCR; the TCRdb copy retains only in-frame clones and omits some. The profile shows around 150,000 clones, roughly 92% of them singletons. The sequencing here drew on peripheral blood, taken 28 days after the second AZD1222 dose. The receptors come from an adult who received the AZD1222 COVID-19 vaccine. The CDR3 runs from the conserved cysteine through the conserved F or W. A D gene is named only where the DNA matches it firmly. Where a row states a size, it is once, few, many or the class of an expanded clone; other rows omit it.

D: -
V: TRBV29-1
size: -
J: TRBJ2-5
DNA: TGCAGCGTTGAAGAGGGGACCCAGTACTTC
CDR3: CSVEEGTQYF

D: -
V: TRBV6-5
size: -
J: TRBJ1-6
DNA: TGTGCCAGTCGAATCGGGGGGGCTGGTAATTCACCCCTCCACTTT
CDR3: CASRIGGAGNSPLHF

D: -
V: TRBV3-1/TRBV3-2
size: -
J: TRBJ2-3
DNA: TGTGCCAGCAGCCAGAAAAGGGGGGCTAGCACAGATACGCAGTATTTT
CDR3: CASSQKRGASTDTQYF

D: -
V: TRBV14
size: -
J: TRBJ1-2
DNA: TGTGCCAGCAGCCAAGGATTACGGTCAGGGGCTAACTATGGCTACACCTTC
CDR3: CASSQGLRSGANYGYTF

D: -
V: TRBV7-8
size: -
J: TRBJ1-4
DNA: TGTGCCAGCAGCTTATCAGGGGTTGGTGAAAAACTGTTTTTT
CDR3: CASSLSGVGEKLFF

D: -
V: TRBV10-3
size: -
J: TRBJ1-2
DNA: TGTGCCATCAGTGAGGACCTTGGGGACTATGGCTACACCTTC
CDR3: CAISEDLGDYGYTF

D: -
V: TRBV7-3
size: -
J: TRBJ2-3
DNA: TGTGCCAGCAGCTTCGGACAGACAGATACGCAGTATTTT
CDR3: CASSFGQTDTQYF

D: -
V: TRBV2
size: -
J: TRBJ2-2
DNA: TGTGCCAGCAGTGAGCAGGGACACACCGGGGAGCTGTTTTTT
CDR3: CASSEQGHTGELFF

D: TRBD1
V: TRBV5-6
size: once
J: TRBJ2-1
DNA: TGTGCCAGCAGCTTGCCAGGGGGTATCGATGAGCAGTTCTTC
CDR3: CASSLPGGIDEQFF

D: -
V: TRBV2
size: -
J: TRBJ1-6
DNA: TGTGCCAGCAGTGAACGCAGTCCAGAAAGCAATTCACCCCTCCACTTT
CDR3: CASSERSPESNSPLHF

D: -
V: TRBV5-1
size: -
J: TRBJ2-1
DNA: TGCGCCAGCAGCTTGGGTGGTGAGCAGTTCTTC
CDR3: CASSLGGEQFF

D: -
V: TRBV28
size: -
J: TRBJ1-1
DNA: TGTGCCAGCAGTTCCGCAGGGGCTGAAGCTTTCTTT
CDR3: CASSSAGAEAFF

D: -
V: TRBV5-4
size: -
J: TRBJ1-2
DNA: TGTGCCAGCAGCTTGTTGGGGGGCAGAGCTAACTATGGCTACACCTTC
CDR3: CASSLLGGRANYGYTF

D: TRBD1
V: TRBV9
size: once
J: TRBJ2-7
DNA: TGTGCCAGCAGCGCAGTTCCAGGGGGCCCCCCCTACGAGCAGTACTTC
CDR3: CASSAVPGGPPYEQYF

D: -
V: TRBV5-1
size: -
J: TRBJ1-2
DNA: TGCGCCAGCAGCTTGCCCACAGGGAATGGCTACACCTTC
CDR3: CASSLPTGNGYTF